This entry is about one T cell receptor beta chain. What it recognizes is unknown. Other DNA sequences of this sample code for an identical CDR3. This specimen comes from a study of shared clonotypes between healthy human individuals. Regarding the study as a whole: Generation probability values for non-shared clonotypes were lower than those for clonotypes shared by all four donors. Larger richness was generally estimated for naive than memory subsets. In this cohort, only blood was sampled, and tissue repertoires likely differ.

CD8 cells classed as naive were CD45RO-negative and positively selected for CCR7, excluding terminally differentiated effector memory CD45RA+ cells. In the authors' workflow: Filtering differed because ImmunoSEQ produced junction-only sequences that carried no quality scores. Clones were sequenced by immunoSEQ multiplex PCR, and TCRdb holds only the in-frame ones, with some missing. From that table come the V and J calls and clone size; the DNA was used to work out D and trimming. This table holds about 2 million clones, about 95% found once. What was sequenced was naive CD8+ T cells sorted from blood. The sequence derives from a man younger than 35 in good health.

CDR3 nucleotide sequence: TGTGCCAGCAGCCCTTTCAACACTGAAGCTTTCTTT. It yields the protein CASSPFNTEAFF. The rearrangement joins TRBV11-2 to TRBJ1-1, with D uncertain. This CDR3 comprises 12 residues. Trimming took off 5 bases at V and 2 bases at J, with 6 bases between the two ends. The germline V gene has CDR1 SGHAT and CDR2 FQNNGV.